This record concerns one T cell receptor (beta chain) sequence. The protocol was immunoSEQ multiplex PCR, while the TCRdb copy is restricted to in-frame clones and leaves out a portion. The profile shows approximately 120,000 clones, approximately 90% of them singletons. This entry is derived from a study of control samples from healthy donors and cancer patients. Looked up from germline, CDR1 is SEHNR and CDR2 is FQNEAQ (reference sequence). V lost 3 bases and J 2 bases, leaving 16 bases between the germline ends. The length of the CDR3 is 16 residues. The chain joins TRBV7-9 to TRBJ2-5; a possible D gene is TRBD2 (5 bases). Sequenced: blood. The clonotype was recovered from a human donor in good health. The donor label of this sample is uncertain. The CDR3 bases are TGTGCCAGCAGCTTGGCCAGTCCGAGCGGACAAGAGACCCAGTACTTC. This encodes CASSLASPSGQETQYF.